The T cell receptor (beta chain) under discussion was sequenced for a study of CD8 T cells in ankylosing spondylitis. Study results and limitations: In ankylosing spondylitis blood, a motif of roughly eight highly homologous TCR beta variants appeared characteristic.

Of note for this clonotype: What it binds is unknown.

A single record per CDR3 protein comes from TCRdb applying MiXCR to the 5' RACE reads. The sample yields around 770,000 distinct CDR3 sequences, 10% to 15% seen once. The source is a male donor with ankylosing spondylitis. Sample: blood, either unsorted or a sorted T cell fraction (not recorded which).

CDR3 in DNA: TGCAGCGCCCGGACCACAGGGGAGACCCAGTACTTC. This encodes CSARTTGETQYF. The chain combines TRBV29-1 with TRBJ2-5; D is perhaps TRBD1 (6 bases). Per the germline V gene, CDR1 is SQVTM and CDR2 is ANQGSEA. V was clipped by 7 bases and J by 5 bases, with 14 bases between them. CDR3 size: 12 residues.